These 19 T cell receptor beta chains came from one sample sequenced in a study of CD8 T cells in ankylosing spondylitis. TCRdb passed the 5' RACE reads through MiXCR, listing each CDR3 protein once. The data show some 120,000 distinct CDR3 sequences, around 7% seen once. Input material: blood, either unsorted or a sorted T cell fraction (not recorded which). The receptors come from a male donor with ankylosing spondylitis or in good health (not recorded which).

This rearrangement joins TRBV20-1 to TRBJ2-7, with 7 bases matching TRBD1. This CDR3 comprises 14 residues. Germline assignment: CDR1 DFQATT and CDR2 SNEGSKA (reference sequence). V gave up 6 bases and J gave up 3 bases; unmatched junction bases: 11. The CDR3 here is CSAAKSGQNYEQYF. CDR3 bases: TGCAGTGCGGCGAAATCGGGACAGAACTACGAGCAGTACTTC.

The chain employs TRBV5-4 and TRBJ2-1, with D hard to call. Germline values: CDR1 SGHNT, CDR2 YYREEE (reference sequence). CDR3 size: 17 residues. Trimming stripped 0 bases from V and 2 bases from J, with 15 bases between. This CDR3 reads CASSLGGNTKTYNEQFF. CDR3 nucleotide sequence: TGTGCCAGCAGCTTGGGGGGTAACACAAAGACCTACAATGAGCAGTTCTTC.

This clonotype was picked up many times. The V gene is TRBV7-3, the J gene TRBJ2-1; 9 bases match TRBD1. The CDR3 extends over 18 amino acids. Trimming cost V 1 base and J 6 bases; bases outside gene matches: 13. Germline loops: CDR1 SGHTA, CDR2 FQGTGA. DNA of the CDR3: TGTGCCAGCAGCTTAAAGGCTAGATTCACGGACAGGGGCAATGAGCAGTTCTTC. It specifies CASSLKARFTDRGNEQFF.

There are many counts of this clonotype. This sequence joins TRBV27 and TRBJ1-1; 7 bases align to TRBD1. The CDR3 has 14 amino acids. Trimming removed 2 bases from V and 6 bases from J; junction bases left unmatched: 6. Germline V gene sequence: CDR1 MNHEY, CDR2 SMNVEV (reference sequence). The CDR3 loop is CASSLGQGVAEAFF. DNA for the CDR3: TGTGCCAGCAGTTTAGGGCAGGGGGTCGCTGAAGCTTTCTTT.

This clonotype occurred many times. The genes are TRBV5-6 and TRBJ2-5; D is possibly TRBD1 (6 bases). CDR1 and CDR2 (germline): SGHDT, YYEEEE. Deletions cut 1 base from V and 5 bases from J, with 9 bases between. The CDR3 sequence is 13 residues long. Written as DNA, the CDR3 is TGTGCCAGCAGCTTGAGGACAGTTGAGACCCAGTACTTC. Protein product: CASSLRTVETQYF.

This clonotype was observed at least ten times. As DNA, the CDR3 is TGCAGCGCCCCCGGGGGTCCAGGGAACTATGGCTACACCTTC. Amino acid sequence: CSAPGGPGNYGYTF. This sequence joins TRBV29-1 and TRBJ1-2, with D perhaps TRBD1 (5 bases). In germline, CDR1 is SQVTM, CDR2 ANQGSEA. With 7 bases removed from V and 2 bases from J, the gap between germline ends came to 17 bases. The CDR3 runs to 14 residues.

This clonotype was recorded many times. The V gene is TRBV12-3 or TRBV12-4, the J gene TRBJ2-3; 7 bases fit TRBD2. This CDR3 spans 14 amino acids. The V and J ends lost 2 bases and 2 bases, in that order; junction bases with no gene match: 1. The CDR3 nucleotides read TGTGCCAGCAGTTTAACTAGCGTCACAGATACGCAGTATTTT. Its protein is CASSLTSVTDTQYF.

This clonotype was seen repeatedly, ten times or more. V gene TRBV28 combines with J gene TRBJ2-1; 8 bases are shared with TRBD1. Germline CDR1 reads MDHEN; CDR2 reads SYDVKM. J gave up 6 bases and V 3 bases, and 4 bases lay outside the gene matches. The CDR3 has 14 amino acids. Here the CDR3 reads CASSFVDRVNEQFF. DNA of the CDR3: TGTGCCAGCAGTTTCGTGGACAGGGTCAATGAGCAGTTCTTC.

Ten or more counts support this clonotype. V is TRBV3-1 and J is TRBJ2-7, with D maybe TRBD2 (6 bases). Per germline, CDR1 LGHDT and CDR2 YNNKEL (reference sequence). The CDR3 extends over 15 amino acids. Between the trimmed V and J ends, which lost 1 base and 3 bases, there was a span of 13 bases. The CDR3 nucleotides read TGTGCCAGCAGCCAAGGTGACCCGGGGGACTACGAGCAGTACTTC. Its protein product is CASSQGDPGDYEQYF.

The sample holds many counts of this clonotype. The CDR3: CASSPGTSGTNEQFF. The DNA of the CDR3 is TGCGCCAGCAGTCCCGGGACTAGCGGGACCAATGAGCAGTTCTTC. The chain has TRBV5-1 and TRBJ2-1, with 13 bases that match TRBD2. The CDR3 extends over 15 amino acids. Germline CDR1 is SGHRS and CDR2 is YFSETQ. J was trimmed by 6 bases and V by 5 bases; bases with no gene match: 5.

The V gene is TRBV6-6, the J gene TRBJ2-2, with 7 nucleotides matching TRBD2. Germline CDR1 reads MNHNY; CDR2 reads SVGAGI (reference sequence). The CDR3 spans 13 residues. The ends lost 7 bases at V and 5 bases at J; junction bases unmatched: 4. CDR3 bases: TGTGCCAGCATGCGGGGGAAGACCGGGGAGCTGTTTTTT. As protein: CASMRGKTGELFF.

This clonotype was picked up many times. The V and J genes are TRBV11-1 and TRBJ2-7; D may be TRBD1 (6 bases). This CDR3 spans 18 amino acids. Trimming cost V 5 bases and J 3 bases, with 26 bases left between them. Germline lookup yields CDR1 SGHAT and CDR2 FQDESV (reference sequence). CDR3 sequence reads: CASSPPRGGGQQYYEQYF. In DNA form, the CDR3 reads TGTGCCAGCAGCCCGCCCCGCGGTGGGGGACAACAATACTACGAGCAGTACTTC.

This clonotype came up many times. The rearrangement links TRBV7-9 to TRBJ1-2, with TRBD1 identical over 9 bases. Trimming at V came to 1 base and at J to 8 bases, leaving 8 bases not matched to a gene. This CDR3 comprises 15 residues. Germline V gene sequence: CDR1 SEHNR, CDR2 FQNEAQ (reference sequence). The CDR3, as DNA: TGTGCCAGCAGCTTAGAGCTTACAGGGGGCTTCGGCTACACCTTC. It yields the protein CASSLELTGGFGYTF.

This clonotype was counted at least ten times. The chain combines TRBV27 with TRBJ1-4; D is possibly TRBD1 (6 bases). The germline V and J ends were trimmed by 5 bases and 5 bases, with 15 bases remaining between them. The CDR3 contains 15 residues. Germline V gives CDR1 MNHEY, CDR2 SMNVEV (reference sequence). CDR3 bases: TGTGCCAGCAGTCAAACCTCCGGGGGCAATGAAAAACTGTTTTTT. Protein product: CASSQTSGGNEKLFF.

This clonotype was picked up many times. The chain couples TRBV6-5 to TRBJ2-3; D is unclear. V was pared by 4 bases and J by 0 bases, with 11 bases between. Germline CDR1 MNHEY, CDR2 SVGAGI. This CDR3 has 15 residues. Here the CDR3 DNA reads TGTGCCAGCAGTTTCGGAGACGCTAGCACAGATACGCAGTATTTT. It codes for CASSFGDASTDTQYF.

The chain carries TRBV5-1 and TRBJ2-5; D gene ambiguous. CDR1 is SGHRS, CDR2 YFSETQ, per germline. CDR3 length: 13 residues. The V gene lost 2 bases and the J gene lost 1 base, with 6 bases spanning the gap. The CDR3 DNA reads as TGCGCCAGCAGCTTTTCAGTCCAAGAGACCCAGTACTTC. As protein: CASSFSVQETQYF.

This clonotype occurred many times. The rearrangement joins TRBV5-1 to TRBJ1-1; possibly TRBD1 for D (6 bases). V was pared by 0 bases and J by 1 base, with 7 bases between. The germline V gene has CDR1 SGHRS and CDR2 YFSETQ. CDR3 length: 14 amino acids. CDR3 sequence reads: CASSLAGENTEAFF. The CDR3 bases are TGCGCCAGCAGCTTGGCAGGGGAGAACACTGAAGCTTTCTTT.

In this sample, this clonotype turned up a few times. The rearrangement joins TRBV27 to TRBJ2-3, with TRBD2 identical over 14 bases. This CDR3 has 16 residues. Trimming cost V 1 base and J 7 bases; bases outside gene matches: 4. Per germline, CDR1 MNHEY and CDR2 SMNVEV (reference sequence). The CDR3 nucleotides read TGTGCCAGCAGTTTATACCGACTAGCGGGAGGGAATACGCAGTATTTT. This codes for CASSLYRLAGGNTQYF.

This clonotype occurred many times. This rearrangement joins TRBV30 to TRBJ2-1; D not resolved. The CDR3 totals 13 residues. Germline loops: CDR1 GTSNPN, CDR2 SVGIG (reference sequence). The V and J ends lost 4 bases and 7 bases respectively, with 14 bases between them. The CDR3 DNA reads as TGTGCCTGGACGACTGGAGAGAGTAATGAGCAGTTCTTC. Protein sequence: CAWTTGESNEQFF.